This T cell receptor beta chain was documented in a study of T cell changes during pregnancy in multiple sclerosis. Assay: immunoSEQ multiplex PCR; the TCRdb copy retains only in-frame clones and omits some. The sample shows some 79,000 clones, around nine tenths of them seen only once. V lost 5 bases, J lost 6 bases, and 5 bases stayed unmatched. Germline-derived CDR1 and CDR2 are MNHEY and SMNVEV (reference sequence). The CDR3 is made up of 14 amino acids. The sample consisted of CD4+ T cells from peripheral blood mononuclear cells, taken in the second trimester of pregnancy. The chain has TRBV27 and TRBJ2-1; TRBD1 matches at 9 bases. This clonotype was obtained from a female donor with multiple sclerosis, enrolled in a pregnancy study. CDR3 loop: CASSIWTGANEQFF. The DNA for the CDR3 is TGTGCCAGCAGTATATGGACAGGGGCCAATGAGCAGTTCTTC.